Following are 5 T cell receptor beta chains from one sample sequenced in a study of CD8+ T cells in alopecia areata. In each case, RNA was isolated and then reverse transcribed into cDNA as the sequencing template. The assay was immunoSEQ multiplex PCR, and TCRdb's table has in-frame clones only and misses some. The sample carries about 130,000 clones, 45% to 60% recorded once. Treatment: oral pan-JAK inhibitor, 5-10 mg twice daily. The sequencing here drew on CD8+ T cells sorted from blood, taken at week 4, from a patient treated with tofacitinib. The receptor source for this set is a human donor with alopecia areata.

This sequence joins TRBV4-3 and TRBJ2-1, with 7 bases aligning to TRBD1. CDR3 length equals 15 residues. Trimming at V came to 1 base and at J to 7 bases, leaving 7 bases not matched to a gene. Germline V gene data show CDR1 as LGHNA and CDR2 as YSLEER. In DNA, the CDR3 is TGCGCCAGCAGCCAAGTCTGGGCAGGGGGTAATGAGCAGTTCTTC. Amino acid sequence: CASSQVWAGGNEQFF.

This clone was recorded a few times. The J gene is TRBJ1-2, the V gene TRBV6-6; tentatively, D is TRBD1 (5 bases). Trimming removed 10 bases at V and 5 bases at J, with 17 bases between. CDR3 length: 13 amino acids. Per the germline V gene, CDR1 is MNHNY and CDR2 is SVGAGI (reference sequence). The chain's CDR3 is CATRLGDLYGYTF. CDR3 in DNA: TGTGCCACCCGCCTGGGGGATCTTTATGGCTACACCTTC.

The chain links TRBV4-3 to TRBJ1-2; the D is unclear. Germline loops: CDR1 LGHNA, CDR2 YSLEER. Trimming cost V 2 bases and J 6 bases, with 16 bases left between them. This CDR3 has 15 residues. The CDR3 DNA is TGCGCCAGCAGCCAAATCCTAAGGGCTGAGAATGGCTACACCTTC. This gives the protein CASSQILRAENGYTF.

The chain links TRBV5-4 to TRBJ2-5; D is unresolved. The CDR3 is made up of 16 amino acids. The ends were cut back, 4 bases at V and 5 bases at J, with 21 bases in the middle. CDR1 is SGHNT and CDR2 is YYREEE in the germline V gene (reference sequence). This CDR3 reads CASSHFEDGEGETQYF. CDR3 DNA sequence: TGTGCCAGCAGCCACTTCGAAGACGGAGAAGGGGAGACCCAGTACTTC.

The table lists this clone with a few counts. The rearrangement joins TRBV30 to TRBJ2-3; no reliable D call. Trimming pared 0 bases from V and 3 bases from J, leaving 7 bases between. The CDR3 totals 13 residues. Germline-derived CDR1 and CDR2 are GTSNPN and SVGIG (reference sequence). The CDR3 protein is CAWSVQWTDTQYF. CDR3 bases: TGTGCCTGGAGTGTACAGTGGACAGATACGCAGTATTTT. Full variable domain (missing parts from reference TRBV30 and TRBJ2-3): SQTIHQWPATLVQPVGSPLSLECTVEGTSNPNLYWYRQAAGRGLQLLFYSVGIGQISSEVPQNLSASRPQDRQFILSSKKLLLSDSGFYLCAWSVQWTDTQYFGPGTRLTVL.